This record covers a single T cell receptor (beta chain). The antigen remains unidentified. Indicated treatment: oral pan-JAK inhibitor, 5-10 mg twice daily. Sequencing used cDNA as its template, made by extracting RNA and reverse transcribing it. Data came from immunoSEQ multiplex PCR; TCRdb stores just in-frame clones and leaves some out. The sample lists about 250,000 clones, 50% to 75% seen once, with about 0.88% in the top ten. Germline V gene lookup returns CDR1 GTSNPN and CDR2 SVGIG (reference sequence). V was cut by 2 bases and J by 4 bases, with 15 bases left in between. This CDR3 comprises 15 residues. These data originate in a study of CD8+ T cells in alopecia areata. Study in general: Treated individuals took tofacitinib by mouth, 5 to 10 mg twice daily. A 6-month off-drug phase came after tofacitinib, which had lasted 6 to 18 months. Study results and limitations: Throughout tofacitinib, many expanded lesional clones continued to persist in scalp and blood. Scalp clonality and expanded CD8+ clones among the top 100 were significantly decreased by tofacitinib.

This chain connects TRBV30 to TRBJ2-1; perhaps D is TRBD1 or TRBD2 (5 bases each). This specimen consisted of CD4+ T cells sorted from blood, obtained around week 54, from a patient treated with tofacitinib. This receptor was taken from a human donor with alopecia areata. CDR3 sequence: CAWSPPGAHYNEQFF. For the CDR3, the DNA is TGTGCCTGGAGTCCCCCCGGGGCTCATTACAATGAGCAGTTCTTC.